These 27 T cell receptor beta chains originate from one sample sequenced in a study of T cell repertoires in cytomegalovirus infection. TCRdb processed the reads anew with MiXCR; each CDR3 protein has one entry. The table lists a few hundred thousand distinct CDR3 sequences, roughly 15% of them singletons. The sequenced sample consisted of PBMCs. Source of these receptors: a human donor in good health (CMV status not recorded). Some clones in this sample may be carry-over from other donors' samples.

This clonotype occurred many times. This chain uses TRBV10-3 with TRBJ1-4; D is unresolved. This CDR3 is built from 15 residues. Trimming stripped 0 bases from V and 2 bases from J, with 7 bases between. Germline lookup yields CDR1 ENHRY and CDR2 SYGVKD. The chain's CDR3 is CAISESGRTNEKLFF. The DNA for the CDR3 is TGTGCCATCAGTGAGTCGGGCAGGACTAATGAAAAACTGTTTTTT.

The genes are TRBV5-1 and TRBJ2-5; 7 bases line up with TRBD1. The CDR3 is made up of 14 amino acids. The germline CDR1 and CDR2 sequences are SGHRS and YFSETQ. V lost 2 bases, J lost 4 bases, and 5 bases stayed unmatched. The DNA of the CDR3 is TGCGCCAGCAGCTTCATACCAGGGGGAGAGACCCAGTACTTC. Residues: CASSFIPGGETQYF.

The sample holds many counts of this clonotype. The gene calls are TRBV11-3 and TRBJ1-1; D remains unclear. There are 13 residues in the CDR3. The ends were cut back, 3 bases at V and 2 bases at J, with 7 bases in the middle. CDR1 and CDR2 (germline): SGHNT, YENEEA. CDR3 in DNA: TGTGCCAGCAGCTTCGGGGAAAACACTGAAGCTTTCTTT. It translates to CASSFGENTEAFF. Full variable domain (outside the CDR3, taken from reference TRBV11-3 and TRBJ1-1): EAGVVQSPRYKIIEKKQPVAFWCNPISGHNTLYWYLQNLGQGPELLIRYENEEAVDDSQLPKDRFSAERLKGVDSTLKIQPAELGDSAVYLCASSFGENTEAFFGQGTRLTVV.

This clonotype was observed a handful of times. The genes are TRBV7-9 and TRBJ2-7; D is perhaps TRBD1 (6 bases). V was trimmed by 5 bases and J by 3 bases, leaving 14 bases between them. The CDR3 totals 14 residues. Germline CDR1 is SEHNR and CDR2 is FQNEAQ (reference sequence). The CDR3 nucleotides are TGTGCCAGCAGCCATCAGCAGGGGTTCTACGAGCAGTACTTC. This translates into CASSHQQGFYEQYF.

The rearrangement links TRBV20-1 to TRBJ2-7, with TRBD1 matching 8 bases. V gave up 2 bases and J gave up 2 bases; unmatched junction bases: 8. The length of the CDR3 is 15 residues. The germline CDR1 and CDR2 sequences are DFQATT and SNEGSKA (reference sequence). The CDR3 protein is CSARPIDRGTYEQYF. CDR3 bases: TGCAGTGCTAGACCAATCGACAGGGGAACCTACGAGCAGTACTTC.

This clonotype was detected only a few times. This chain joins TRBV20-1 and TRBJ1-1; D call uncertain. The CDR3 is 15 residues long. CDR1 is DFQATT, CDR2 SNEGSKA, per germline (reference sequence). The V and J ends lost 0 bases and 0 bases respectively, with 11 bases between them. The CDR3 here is CSARDIRVMNTEAFF. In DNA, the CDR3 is TGCAGTGCTAGAGATATTAGAGTTATGAACACTGAAGCTTTCTTT.

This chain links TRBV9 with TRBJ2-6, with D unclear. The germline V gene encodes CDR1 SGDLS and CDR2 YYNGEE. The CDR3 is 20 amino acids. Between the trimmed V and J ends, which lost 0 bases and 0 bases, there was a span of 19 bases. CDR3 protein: CASSVGLVTIPVSGANVLTF. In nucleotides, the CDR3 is TGTGCCAGCAGCGTAGGTTTAGTTACCATTCCCGTCTCTGGGGCCAACGTCCTGACTTTC.

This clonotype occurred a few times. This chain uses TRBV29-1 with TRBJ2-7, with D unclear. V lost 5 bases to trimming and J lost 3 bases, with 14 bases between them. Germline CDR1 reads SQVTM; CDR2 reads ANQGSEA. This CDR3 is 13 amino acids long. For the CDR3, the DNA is TGCAGCGTTCAGTGGGCGGAAAACTACGAGCAGTACTTC. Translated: CSVQWAENYEQYF.

This chain's CDR3 is CSAGDRVKNTGELFF. The CDR3 bases are TGCAGTGCTGGGGACAGGGTAAAGAACACCGGGGAGCTGTTTTTT. The chain uses TRBV20-1 and TRBJ2-2; 9 nucleotides align to TRBD1. Germline values: CDR1 DFQATT, CDR2 SNEGSKA (reference sequence). CDR3 length: 15 residues. V was clipped by 5 bases and J by 1 base; unmatched bases: 5.

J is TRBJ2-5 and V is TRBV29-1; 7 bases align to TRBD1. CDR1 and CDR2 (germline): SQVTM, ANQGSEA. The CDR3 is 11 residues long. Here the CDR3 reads CTATGKETQYF. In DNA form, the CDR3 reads TGCACCGCGACAGGGAAAGAGACCCAGTACTTC.

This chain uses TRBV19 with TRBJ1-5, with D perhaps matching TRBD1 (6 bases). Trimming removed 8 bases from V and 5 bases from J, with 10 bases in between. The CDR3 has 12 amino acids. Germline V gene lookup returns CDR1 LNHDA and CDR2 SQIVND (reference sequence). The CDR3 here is CASAGDYQPQHF. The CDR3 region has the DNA TGTGCCAGTGCAGGGGATTATCAGCCCCAGCATTTT.

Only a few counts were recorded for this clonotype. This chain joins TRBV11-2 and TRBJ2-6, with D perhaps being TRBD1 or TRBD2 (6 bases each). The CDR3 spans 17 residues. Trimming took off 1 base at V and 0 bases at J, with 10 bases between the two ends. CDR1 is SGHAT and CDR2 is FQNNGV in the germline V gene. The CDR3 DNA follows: TGTGCCAGCAGCTTAGGGGGGGCGGTCTCTGGGGCCAACGTCCTGACTTTC. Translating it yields CASSLGGAVSGANVLTF.

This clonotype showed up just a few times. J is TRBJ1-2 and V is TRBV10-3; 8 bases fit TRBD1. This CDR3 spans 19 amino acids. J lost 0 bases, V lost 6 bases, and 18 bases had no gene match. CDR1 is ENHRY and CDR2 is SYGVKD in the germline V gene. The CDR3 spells CAISTHRTGTYPTNYGYTF. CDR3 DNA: TGTGCCATCAGCACCCATAGGACAGGGACTTACCCCACTAACTATGGCTACACCTTC.

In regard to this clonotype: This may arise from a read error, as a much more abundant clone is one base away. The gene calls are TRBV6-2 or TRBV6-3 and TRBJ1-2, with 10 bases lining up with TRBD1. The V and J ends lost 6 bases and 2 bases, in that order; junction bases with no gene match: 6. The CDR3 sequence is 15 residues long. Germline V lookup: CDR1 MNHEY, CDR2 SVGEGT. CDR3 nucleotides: TGTGCCAGCAGAGGCCTGGGACAGGGGAACTATGGCTACACCTTC. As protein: CASRGLGQGNYGYTF.

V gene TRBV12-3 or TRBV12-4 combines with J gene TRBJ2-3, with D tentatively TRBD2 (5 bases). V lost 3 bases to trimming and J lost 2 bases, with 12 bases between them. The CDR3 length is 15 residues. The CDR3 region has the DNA TGTGCCAGCAGTTTGGCCGGACTGAACACAGATACGCAGTATTTT. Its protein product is CASSLAGLNTDTQYF.

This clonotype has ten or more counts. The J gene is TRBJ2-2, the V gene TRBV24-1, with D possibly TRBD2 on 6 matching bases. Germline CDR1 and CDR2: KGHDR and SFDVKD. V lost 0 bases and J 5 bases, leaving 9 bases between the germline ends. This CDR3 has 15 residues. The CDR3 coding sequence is TGTGCCACCAGTGATTTGACGGGAGAGACCGGGGAGCTGTTTTTT. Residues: CATSDLTGETGELFF.

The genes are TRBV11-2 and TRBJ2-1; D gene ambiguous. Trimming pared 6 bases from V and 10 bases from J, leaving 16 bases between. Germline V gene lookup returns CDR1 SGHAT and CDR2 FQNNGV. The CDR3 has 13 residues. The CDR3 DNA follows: TGTGCCAGCAGGCTTACCGGCGTGCGGGAGCAGTTCTTC. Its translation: CASRLTGVREQFF.

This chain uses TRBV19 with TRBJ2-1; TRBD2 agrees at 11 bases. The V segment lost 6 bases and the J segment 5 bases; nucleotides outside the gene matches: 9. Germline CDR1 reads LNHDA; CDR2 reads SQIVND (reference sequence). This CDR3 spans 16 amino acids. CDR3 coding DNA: TGTGCCAGTAGGGGGTCGGGACTAGCGGTAAACAATGAGCAGTTCTTC. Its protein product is CASRGSGLAVNNEQFF. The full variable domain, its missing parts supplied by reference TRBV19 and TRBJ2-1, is DGGITQSPKYLFRKEGQNVTLSCEQNLNHDAMYWYRQDPGQGLRLIYYSQIVNDFQKGDIAEGYSVSREKKESFPLTVTSAQKNPTAFYLCASRGSGLAVNNEQFFGPGTRLTVL.

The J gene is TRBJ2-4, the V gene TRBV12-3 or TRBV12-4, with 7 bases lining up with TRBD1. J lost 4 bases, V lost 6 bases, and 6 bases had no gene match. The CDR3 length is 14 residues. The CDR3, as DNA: TGTGCCAGCAGCCGATTGACAGGGAAAAACATTCAGTACTTC. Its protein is CASSRLTGKNIQYF.

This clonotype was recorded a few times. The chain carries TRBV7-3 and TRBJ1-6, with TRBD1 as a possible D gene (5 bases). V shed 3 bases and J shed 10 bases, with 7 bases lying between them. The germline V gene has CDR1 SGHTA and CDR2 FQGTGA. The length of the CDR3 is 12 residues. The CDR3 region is CASSFQGSPLHF. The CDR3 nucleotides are TGTGCCAGCAGCTTCCAGGGATCACCCCTCCACTTT.

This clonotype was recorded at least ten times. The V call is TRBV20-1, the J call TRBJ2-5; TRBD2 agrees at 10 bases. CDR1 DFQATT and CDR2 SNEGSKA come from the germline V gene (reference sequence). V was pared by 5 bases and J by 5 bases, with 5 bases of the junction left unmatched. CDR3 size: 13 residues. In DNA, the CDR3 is TGCAGTGCTCGTAGCGGGGGGAGGGAGACCCAGTACTTC. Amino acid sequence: CSARSGGRETQYF.

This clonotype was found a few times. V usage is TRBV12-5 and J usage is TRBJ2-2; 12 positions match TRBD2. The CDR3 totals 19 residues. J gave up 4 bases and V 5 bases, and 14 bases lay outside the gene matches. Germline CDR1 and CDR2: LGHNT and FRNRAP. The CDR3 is CASGPSTSGGFSGTGELFF. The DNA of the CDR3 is TGTGCTAGTGGTCCTTCGACTAGCGGGGGATTCTCGGGCACCGGGGAGCTGTTTTTT.

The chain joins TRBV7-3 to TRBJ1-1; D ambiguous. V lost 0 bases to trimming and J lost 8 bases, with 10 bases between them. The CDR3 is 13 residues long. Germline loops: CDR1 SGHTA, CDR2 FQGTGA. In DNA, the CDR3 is TGTGCCAGCAGCTTAACTGGGCCGGGGGAAGCTTTCTTT. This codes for CASSLTGPGEAFF.

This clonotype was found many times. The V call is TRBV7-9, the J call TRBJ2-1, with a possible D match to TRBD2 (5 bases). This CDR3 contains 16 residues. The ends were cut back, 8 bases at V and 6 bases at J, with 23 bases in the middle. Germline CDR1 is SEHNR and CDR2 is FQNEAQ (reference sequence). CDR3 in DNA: TGTGCCAGCCCCGAGGTATATGCGGGTGCTCCCAATGAGCAGTTCTTC. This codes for CASPEVYAGAPNEQFF. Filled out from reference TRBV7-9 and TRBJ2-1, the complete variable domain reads DTGVSQNPRHKITKRGQNVTFRCDPISEHNRLYWYRQTLGQGPEFLTYFQNEAQLEKSRLLSDRFSAERPKGSFSTLEIQRTEQGDSAMYLCASPEVYAGAPNEQFFGPGTRLTVL.

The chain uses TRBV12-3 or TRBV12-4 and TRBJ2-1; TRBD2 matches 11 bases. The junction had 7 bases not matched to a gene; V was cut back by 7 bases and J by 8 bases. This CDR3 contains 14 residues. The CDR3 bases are TGTGCCAGCACCTTACTAGCGGGGGACCATGAGCAGTTCTTC. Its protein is CASTLLAGDHEQFF.

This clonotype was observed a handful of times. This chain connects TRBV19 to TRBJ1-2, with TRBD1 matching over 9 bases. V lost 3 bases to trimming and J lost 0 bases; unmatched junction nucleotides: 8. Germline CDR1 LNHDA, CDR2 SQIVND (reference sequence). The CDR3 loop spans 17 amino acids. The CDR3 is CASSMVARTGANYGYTF. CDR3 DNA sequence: TGTGCCAGTAGTATGGTGGCCCGGACAGGGGCTAACTATGGCTACACCTTC.

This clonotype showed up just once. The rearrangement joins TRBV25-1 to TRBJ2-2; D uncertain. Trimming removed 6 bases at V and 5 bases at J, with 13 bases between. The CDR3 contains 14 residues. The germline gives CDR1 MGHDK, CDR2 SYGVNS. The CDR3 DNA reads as TGTGCCAGCAGGGGCGGAAGGCGAACCGGGGAGCTGTTTTTT. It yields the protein CASRGGRRTGELFF. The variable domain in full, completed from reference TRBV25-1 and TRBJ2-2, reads EADIYQTPRYLVIGTGKKITLECSQTMGHDKMYWYQQDPGMELHLIHYSYGVNSTEKGDLSSESTVSRIRTEHFPLTLESARPSHTSQYLCASRGGRRTGELFFGEGSRLTVL.